The present TCR beta chain was sequenced within a study of T cells after yellow fever vaccination. Findings and limits, study-wide: The study noted that FACS-sorted repertoires could contain abundant clonotypes contaminating from the bulk population.

This CDR3 has 21 amino acids. The germline V gene has CDR1 LGHDT and CDR2 YNNKEL (reference sequence). One entry per CDR3 protein, called by TCRdb with MiXCR from the 5' RACE reads. The profile shows about 300,000 distinct CDR3 sequences, 6.8% of them singletons. As regards this clonotype: Antigen specificity is unknown. An end of the junction differs from the germline gene, which may be a read error.

The material sequenced was PBMCs, taken more than 35 days after the first yellow fever vaccination. V gene TRBV3-1 combines with J gene TRBJ2-1; 9 nucleotides line up with TRBD2. The clonotype was recovered from a man younger than 30 who received the YFV17D yellow fever vaccine. CDR3 sequence reads: CACSQQFPWGGSGSSYNEQFF. The DNA for the CDR3 is TGTGCCTGCAGCCAACAGTTCCCTTGGGGGGGTAGCGGGAGCTCCTACAATGAGCAGTTCTTC.